This T cell receptor beta chain was found in a study of T-cell memory formation after mild COVID-19. Study-wide background: Largely, the TCR clusters proved donor specific. Findings and limits, study-wide: Pre-infection memory contained some responding clones, which suggested that cross-reactive memory had joined.

With respect to this clonotype: Its antigen remains unidentified.

With 4 bases clipped from V and 1 base from J, the junction kept 3 bases outside the gene matches. CDR3 length: 14 residues. The authors produced TCR alpha and TCR beta cDNA libraries with sample barcodes and UMIs by 5'RACE using constant-segment primers. In TCRdb, the 5' RACE reads were re-called with MiXCR into one record per CDR3 protein. The table shows some 69,000 distinct CDR3 sequences, with approximately 16% occurring only once. Sequencing was performed on PBMCs or a T cell subset sorted from them (not recorded which). The receptor's source is an adult woman who had mild COVID-19 (a few samples of this study predate the infection). Cell type and time point are not known. The chain couples TRBV12-3 or TRBV12-4 to TRBJ1-1; TRBD1 matches 7 bases. In nucleotides, the CDR3 is TGTGCCAGCAGTTGGAGGGGGCCGAACACTGAAGCTTTCTTT. Encoded protein: CASSWRGPNTEAFF.